At least ten counts were recorded for the clone carrying this T cell receptor beta chain. Antigen: not known. CDR3 size: 14 residues. Germline V gene data show CDR1 as MNHEY and CDR2 as SMNVEV (reference sequence). V dropped 6 bases and J dropped 4 bases, with 15 bases sitting between them. The TCR beta CDR3 regions underwent amplification using RNA transcripts as the source. A set of HTBI primers served as the primers for a first-round RT-PCR of the TCR CDR3. Each CDR3 protein is one row after TCRdb ran MiXCR on the multiplex PCR reads. The table lists roughly 350,000 distinct CDR3 sequences, about an eighth of them singletons, with 30% to 40% in the top ten. The source of the sample is a study of T cells in Graves' hyperthyroidism and ophthalmopathy. The study included ophthalmopathy patients with Clinical Activity Score at least 3, NOSPECS grade at least 4 and duration under 3 months. Patients showing uncontrolled infection, other autoimmune disease, pregnancy or lactation were ineligible.

General study results and limits: Within blood appeared most thyroid clonotypes that had expanded above 0.001.

Input material: blood. The chain recombines TRBV27 with TRBJ1-2; D remains unclear. This sequence was found in a woman between 35 and 50 years old with Graves' ophthalmopathy. The CDR3 bases are TGTGCCAGCAGCGGTTACGACGGTAGCTATGGCTACACCTTC. Protein: CASSGYDGSYGYTF.